One sample yielded the 20 T cell receptor beta chains listed below, sequenced in a study of blood T cell repertoires in COVID-19. Profiling relied on immunoSEQ multiplex PCR, and the TCRdb table lists in-frame clones only, not all of them. This sample yields about 130,000 clones, of which about 90% are seen a single time; around 2.1% belongs to the top ten. Sequenced: peripheral blood. The receptors derive from a man in his fifties or sixties with COVID-19, enrolled during active disease.

This chain connects TRBV5-1 to TRBJ2-5; TRBD2 aligns across 11 bases. V dropped 3 bases and J dropped 0; count of bases not matched to a gene: 7. This CDR3 contains 17 residues. Germline CDR1 is SGHRS and CDR2 is YFSETQ. The CDR3 DNA reads as TGCGCCAGCAGCTCGACTAGCGGGACTGTTTACCAAGAGACCCAGTACTTC. Translation: CASSSTSGTVYQETQYF.

V is TRBV5-5 and J is TRBJ1-1; a possible D gene is TRBD1 (6 bases). V lost 0 bases and J lost 2, with 11 bases in between. Per germline, CDR1 SGHKS and CDR2 YYEKEE (reference sequence). This CDR3 is built from 15 residues. CDR3 nucleotide sequence: TGTGCCAGCAGCTTGGCCAGGGGTGCTAACACTGAAGCTTTCTTT. It encodes CASSLARGANTEAFF.

This chain links TRBV7-9 with TRBJ2-3; 7 bases are shared with TRBD2. The CDR3 runs 14 residues. J was trimmed by 11 bases and V by 1 base; bases with no gene match: 9. The germline gives CDR1 SEHNR, CDR2 FQNEAQ (reference sequence). The CDR3 DNA sequence: TGTGCCAGCAGCTTAGACTGGGGGGGAGGACGGCAGTATTTT. It encodes CASSLDWGGGRQYF.

V is TRBV4-1 and J is TRBJ2-7, with D maybe TRBD2 (5 bases). Germline V lookup: CDR1 MGHRA, CDR2 YSYEKL. The CDR3 sequence is 17 residues long. V gave up 0 bases and J gave up 0 bases, with 15 bases separating them. CDR3 protein: CASSQDWRSSFSYEQYF. The DNA of the CDR3 is TGCGCCAGCAGCCAAGATTGGAGGTCAAGCTTCTCCTACGAGCAGTACTTC.

The chain joins TRBV7-2 to TRBJ2-3, with D hard to call. This CDR3 comprises 12 residues. From germline, CDR1 is SGHTA and CDR2 FQGNSA. Deletions cut 5 bases from V and 0 bases from J, with 3 bases between. The CDR3 is CASSQSTDTQYF. The CDR3 DNA sequence: TGTGCCAGCAGCCAAAGCACAGATACGCAGTATTTT.

The genes are TRBV5-1 and TRBJ2-5, with 7 bases aligning to TRBD2. This CDR3 contains 16 residues. The ends lost 4 bases at V and 2 bases at J; junction bases unmatched: 11. Per germline, CDR1 SGHRS and CDR2 YFSETQ. CDR3 sequence: CASSRAPSGAQETQYF. CDR3 coding DNA: TGCGCCAGCAGCCGGGCCCCTAGCGGAGCGCAAGAGACCCAGTACTTC.

V gene TRBV6-5 combines with J gene TRBJ1-6, with 8 bases matching TRBD1. The CDR3 loop spans 13 amino acids. Germline CDR1 reads MNHEY; CDR2 reads SVGAGI. Losses at the gene ends were 6 bases for V and 6 bases for J; bases not matched to a gene: 1. CDR3 in amino acids: CASRDRANSPLHF. Here the CDR3 DNA reads TGTGCCAGCAGGGACAGGGCTAATTCACCCCTCCACTTT.

This sequence joins TRBV28 and TRBJ1-2; possibly TRBD1 for D (5 bases). Trimming cost V 5 bases and J 0 bases, with 13 bases left between them. This CDR3 spans 15 amino acids. Germline V lookup: CDR1 MDHEN, CDR2 SYDVKM. The CDR3 sequence: CASSLTGDSNYGYTF. In nucleotides, the CDR3 is TGTGCCAGCAGTCTTACGGGGGATTCTAACTATGGCTACACCTTC.

The rearrangement joins TRBV3-1 (or the pseudogene TRBV3-2) to TRBJ1-2; weak D call: TRBD1 (6 bases). The germline V gene encodes CDR1 LGHDT and CDR2 YNNKEL (reference sequence). This CDR3 spans 16 amino acids. The V end lost 3 bases, the J end lost 4 bases, and 18 bases lay between the germline ends. The CDR3 is CASSHGRAGEGYGYTF. CDR3 nucleotide sequence: TGTGCCAGCAGCCACGGCCGTGCAGGGGAGGGCTATGGCTACACCTTC.

This rearrangement joins TRBV9 to TRBJ2-2; D not certain. CDR1 is SGDLS and CDR2 is YYNGEE in the germline V gene. This CDR3 spans 14 amino acids. Trimming shortened V by 0 bases and J by 6 bases, and 9 bases separated the two germline ends. CDR3 region: CASSVVPLPGELFF. As DNA, the CDR3 is TGTGCCAGCAGCGTAGTCCCACTACCCGGGGAGCTGTTTTTT.

The chain employs TRBV7-9 and TRBJ1-4, with TRBD1 matching 9 bases. Germline CDR1 and CDR2: SEHNR and FQNEAQ (reference sequence). Losses at the gene ends were 5 bases for V and 8 bases for J; bases not matched to a gene: 6. The CDR3 spans 14 residues. The CDR3 sequence is CASSMDRGAEKLFF. CDR3 nucleotides: TGTGCCAGCAGCATGGACAGGGGCGCCGAAAAACTGTTTTTT.

V and J are TRBV7-9 and TRBJ1-4; D is ambiguous. The CDR3 length is 13 residues. The germline V and J ends were trimmed by 5 bases and 8 bases, with 12 bases remaining between them. Looked up from germline, CDR1 is SEHNR and CDR2 is FQNEAQ (reference sequence). Here the CDR3 DNA reads TGTGCCAGCAGCCCCAATTCGGGGGAAAAACTGTTTTTT. Its translation is CASSPNSGEKLFF.

The gene calls are TRBV11-2 and TRBJ2-3, with 9 positions matching TRBD2. V lost 5 bases to trimming and J lost 1 base; unmatched junction nucleotides: 10. In germline, CDR1 is SGHAT, CDR2 FQNNGV. The CDR3 has 17 amino acids. CDR3 in DNA: TGTGCCAGCAGCCGGGGGTCGGCTAGCGGGGGCACAGATACGCAGTATTTT. Its translation is CASSRGSASGGTDTQYF. Full variable domain (rest looked up from reference TRBV11-2 and TRBJ2-3): EAGVAQSPRYKIIEKRQSVAFWCNPISGHATLYWYQQILGQGPKLLIQFQNNGVVDDSQLPKDRFSAERLKGVDSTLKIQPAKLEDSAVYLCASSRGSASGGTDTQYFGPGTRLTVL.

The chain links TRBV3-1 (or the pseudogene TRBV3-2) to TRBJ1-1; D is undetermined. CDR1 LGHDT and CDR2 YNNKEL come from the germline V gene (reference sequence). The CDR3 is made up of 12 amino acids. The ends were cut back, 0 bases at V and 11 bases at J, with 10 bases in the middle. CDR3 DNA: TGTGCCAGCAGCCAAGATCCCAAACGGGCTTTCTTT. It encodes CASSQDPKRAFF.

This chain uses TRBV5-1 with TRBJ1-4; no clear D gene. The CDR3 loop spans 15 amino acids. V lost 0 bases and J lost 7, with 13 bases in between. Germline-derived CDR1 and CDR2 are SGHRS and YFSETQ. The CDR3: CASSLVGGHGEKLFF. The CDR3 coding sequence is TGCGCCAGCAGCTTGGTGGGAGGGCACGGTGAAAAACTGTTTTTT.

The rearrangement uses TRBV30 and TRBJ1-6; the D gene is possibly TRBD1 (6 bases). The CDR3 spans 14 residues. The V end lost 3 bases, the J end lost 6 bases, and 12 bases lay between the germline ends. Germline V lookup: CDR1 GTSNPN, CDR2 SVGIG (reference sequence). The DNA of the CDR3 is TGTGCCTGGAGCTCCGGACAGTCTAATTCACCCCTCCACTTT. Translated, it gives CAWSSGQSNSPLHF.

The V gene is TRBV30, the J gene TRBJ2-2, with a weak D call TRBD1 (5 bases). The CDR3 is 14 residues long. Germline CDR1 and CDR2: GTSNPN and SVGIG (reference sequence). Trimming stripped 2 bases from V and 3 bases from J, with 10 bases between. DNA for the CDR3: TGTGCCTGGAGTCGTGGGGCCTACACCGGGGAGCTGTTTTTT. It encodes CAWSRGAYTGELFF.

This clone has only a few counts. The genes are TRBV27 and TRBJ1-1; D not resolved. This CDR3 region has 14 residues. Germline V gene sequence: CDR1 MNHEY, CDR2 SMNVEV (reference sequence). The ends were cut back, 5 bases at V and 1 base at J, with 11 bases in the middle. The CDR3 spells CASSPRDPNTEAFF. The CDR3, as DNA: TGTGCCAGCAGTCCCCGGGATCCGAACACTGAAGCTTTCTTT.

The gene calls are TRBV9 and TRBJ1-2, with D possibly TRBD1 on 6 matching bases. The CDR3 consists of 15 residues. Trimming took off 0 bases at V and 4 bases at J, with 13 bases between the two ends. From germline, CDR1 is SGDLS and CDR2 YYNGEE. CDR3 sequence (DNA): TGTGCCAGCAGCGTAGAGGACAGTTTGATCTATGGCTACACCTTC. Its translation is CASSVEDSLIYGYTF. Full variable domain (remainder filled in from reference TRBV9 and TRBJ1-2): DSGVTQTPKHLITATGQRVTLRCSPRSGDLSVYWYQQSLDQGLQFLIQYYNGEERAKGNILERFSAQQFPDLHSELNLSSLELGDSALYFCASSVEDSLIYGYTFGSGTRLTVV.

The genes are TRBV19 and TRBJ2-2, with D maybe TRBD1 (5 bases). This CDR3 has 14 residues. Between the trimmed V and J ends, which lost 5 bases and 4 bases, there was a span of 11 bases. Germline V gives CDR1 LNHDA, CDR2 SQIVND (reference sequence). The CDR3 nucleotides are TGTGCCAGTAGTGGCAGGGAAATCACCGGGGAGCTGTTTTTT. It is translated as CASSGREITGELFF.